This record covers a single T cell receptor beta chain. Profiled with immunoSEQ multiplex PCR; TCRdb holds only in-frame clones, not every one. The sample contains over 85,000 clones, roughly 92% of which appear only once. This specimen belongs to a study of T cell responses to AZD1222 COVID-19 vaccine. Looking at the study overall: Timing groups of about 4 and about 12 weeks for second doses were pooled.

CDR3 size: 17 residues. Germline V gene sequence: CDR1 MDHEN, CDR2 SYDVKM. The V segment lost 3 bases and the J segment 3 bases; nucleotides outside the gene matches: 10. J is TRBJ2-7 and V is TRBV28, with TRBD1 matching 11 bases. The TCR sequence derives from an adult in good health. The starting material was peripheral blood, obtained on day 0 of AZD1222 vaccination. The CDR3 DNA reads as TGTGCCAGCAGTTTTTTCGGACAGGGGGCCAAAAACTACGAGCAGTACTTC. This translates into CASSFFGQGAKNYEQYF. Full variable domain (rest looked up from reference TRBV28 and TRBJ2-7): DVKVTQSSRYLVKRTGEKVFLECVQDMDHENMFWYRQDPGLGLRLIYFSYDVKMKEKGDIPEGYSVSREKKERFSLILESASTNQTSMYLCASSFFGQGAKNYEQYFGPGTRLTVT.